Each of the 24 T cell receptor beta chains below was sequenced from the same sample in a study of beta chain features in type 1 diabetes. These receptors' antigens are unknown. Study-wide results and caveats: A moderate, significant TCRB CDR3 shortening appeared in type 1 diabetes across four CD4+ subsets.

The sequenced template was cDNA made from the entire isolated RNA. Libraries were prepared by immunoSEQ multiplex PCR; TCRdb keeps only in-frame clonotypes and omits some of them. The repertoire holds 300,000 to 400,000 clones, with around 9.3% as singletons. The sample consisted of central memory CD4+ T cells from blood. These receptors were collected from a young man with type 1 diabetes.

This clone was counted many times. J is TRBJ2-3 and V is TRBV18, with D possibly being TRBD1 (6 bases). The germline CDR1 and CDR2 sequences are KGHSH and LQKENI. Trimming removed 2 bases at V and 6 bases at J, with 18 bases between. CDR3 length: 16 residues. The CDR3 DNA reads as TGTGCCAGCTCACCATACGCGACAGGTCGATTTGATACGCAGTATTTT. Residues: CASSPYATGRFDTQYF.

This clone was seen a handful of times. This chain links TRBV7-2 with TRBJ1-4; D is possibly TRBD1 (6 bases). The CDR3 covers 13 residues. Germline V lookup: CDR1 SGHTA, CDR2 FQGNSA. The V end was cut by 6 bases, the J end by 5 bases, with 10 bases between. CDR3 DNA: TGTGCCAGCAGAAGGACAGCAAATGAAAAACTGTTTTTT. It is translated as CASRRTANEKLFF.

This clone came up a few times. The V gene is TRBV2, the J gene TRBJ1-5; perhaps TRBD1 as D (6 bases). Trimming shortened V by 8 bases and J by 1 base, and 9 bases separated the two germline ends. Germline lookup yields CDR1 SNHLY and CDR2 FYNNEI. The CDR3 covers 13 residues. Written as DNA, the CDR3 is TGTGCCAGCCACAGGGACAGCAATCAGCCCCAGCATTTT. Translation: CASHRDSNQPQHF.

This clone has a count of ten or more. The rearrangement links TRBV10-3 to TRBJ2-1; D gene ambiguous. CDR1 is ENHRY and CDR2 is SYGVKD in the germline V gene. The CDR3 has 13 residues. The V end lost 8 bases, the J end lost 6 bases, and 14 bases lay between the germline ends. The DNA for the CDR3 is TGTGCCATCGCAGGAGCCCCACCCAATGAGCAGTTCTTC. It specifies CAIAGAPPNEQFF.

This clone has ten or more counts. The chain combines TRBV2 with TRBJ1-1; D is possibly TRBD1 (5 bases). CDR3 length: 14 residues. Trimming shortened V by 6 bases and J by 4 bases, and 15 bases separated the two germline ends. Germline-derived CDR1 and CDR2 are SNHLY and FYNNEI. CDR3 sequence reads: CASRVTVQTTEAFF. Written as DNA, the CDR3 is TGTGCCAGCAGGGTGACAGTGCAGACCACTGAAGCTTTCTTT.

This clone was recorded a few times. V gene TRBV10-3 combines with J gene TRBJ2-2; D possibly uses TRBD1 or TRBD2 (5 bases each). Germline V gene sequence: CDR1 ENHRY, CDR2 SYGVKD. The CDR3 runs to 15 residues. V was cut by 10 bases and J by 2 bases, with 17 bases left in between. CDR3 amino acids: CASRARRLNTGELFF. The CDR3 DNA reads TGTGCCAGCAGGGCGCGGAGGTTAAACACCGGGGAGCTGTTTTTT.

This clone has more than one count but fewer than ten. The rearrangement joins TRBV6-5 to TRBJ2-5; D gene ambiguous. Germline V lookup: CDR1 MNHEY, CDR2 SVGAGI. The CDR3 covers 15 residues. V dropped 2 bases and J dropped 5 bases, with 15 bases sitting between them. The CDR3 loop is CASSYTSPGRETQYF. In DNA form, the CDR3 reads TGTGCCAGCAGTTACACGTCGCCTGGCAGGGAGACCCAGTACTTC.

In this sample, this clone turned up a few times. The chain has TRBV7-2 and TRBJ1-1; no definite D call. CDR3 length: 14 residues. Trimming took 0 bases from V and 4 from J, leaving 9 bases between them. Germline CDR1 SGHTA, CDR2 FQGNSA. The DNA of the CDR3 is TGTGCCAGCAGCTTAGCGGGCACTCTCACTGAAGCTTTCTTT. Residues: CASSLAGTLTEAFF.

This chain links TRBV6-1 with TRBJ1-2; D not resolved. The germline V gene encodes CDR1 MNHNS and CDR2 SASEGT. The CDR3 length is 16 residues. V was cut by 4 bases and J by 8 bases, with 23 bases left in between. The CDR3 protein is CASSALQRMSHRGYTF. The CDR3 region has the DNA TGTGCCAGCAGTGCACTCCAGCGGATGTCCCATCGGGGCTACACCTTC.

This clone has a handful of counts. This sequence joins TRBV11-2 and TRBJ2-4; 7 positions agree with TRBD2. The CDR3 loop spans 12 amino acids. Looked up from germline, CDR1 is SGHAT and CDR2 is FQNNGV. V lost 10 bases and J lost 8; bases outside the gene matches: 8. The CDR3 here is CATRRERDIQYF. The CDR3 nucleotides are TGTGCCACCCGGCGGGAGAGAGACATTCAGTACTTC. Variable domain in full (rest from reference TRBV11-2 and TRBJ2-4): EAGVAQSPRYKIIEKRQSVAFWCNPISGHATLYWYQQILGQGPKLLIQFQNNGVVDDSQLPKDRFSAERLKGVDSTLKIQPAKLEDSAVYLCATRRERDIQYFGAGTRLSVL.

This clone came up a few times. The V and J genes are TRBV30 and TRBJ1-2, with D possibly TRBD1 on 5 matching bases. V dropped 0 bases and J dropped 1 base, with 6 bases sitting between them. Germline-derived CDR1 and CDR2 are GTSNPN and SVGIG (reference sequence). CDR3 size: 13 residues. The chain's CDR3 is CAWSVGDNYGYTF. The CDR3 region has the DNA TGTGCCTGGAGTGTGGGGGATAACTATGGCTACACCTTC.

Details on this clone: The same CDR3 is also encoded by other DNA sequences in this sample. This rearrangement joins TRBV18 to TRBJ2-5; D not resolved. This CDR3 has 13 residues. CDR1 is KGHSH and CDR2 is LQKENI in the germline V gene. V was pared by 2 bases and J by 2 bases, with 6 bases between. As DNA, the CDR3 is TGTGCCAGCTCACCAGGGTATCAAGAGACCCAGTACTTC. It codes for CASSPGYQETQYF.

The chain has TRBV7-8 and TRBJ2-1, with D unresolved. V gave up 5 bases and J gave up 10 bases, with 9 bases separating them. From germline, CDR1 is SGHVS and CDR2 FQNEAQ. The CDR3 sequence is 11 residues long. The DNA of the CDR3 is TGTGCCAGCAGCGAGGTCGGCGAGCAGTTCTTC. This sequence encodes CASSEVGEQFF.

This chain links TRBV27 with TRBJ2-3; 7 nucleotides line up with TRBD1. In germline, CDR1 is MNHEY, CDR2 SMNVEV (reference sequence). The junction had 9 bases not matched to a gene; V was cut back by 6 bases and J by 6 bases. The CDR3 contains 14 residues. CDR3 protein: CASRHRTGYDTQYF. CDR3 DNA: TGTGCCAGCAGGCATCGGACAGGCTACGATACGCAGTATTTT.

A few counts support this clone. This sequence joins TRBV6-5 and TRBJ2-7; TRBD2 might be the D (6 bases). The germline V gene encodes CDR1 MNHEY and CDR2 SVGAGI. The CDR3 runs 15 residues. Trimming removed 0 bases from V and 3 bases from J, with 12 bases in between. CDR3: CASSYSFSEGYEQYF. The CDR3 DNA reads TGTGCCAGCAGTTACTCGTTTTCGGAGGGCTACGAGCAGTACTTC.

CDR3 coding DNA: TGCGCCAGCCTCACAAGGGATAGCACAGATACGCAGTATTTT. This translates into CASLTRDSTDTQYF. The J gene is TRBJ2-3, the V gene TRBV5-1; D is ambiguous. The CDR3 is 14 residues long. Trimming pared 7 bases from V and 0 bases from J, leaving 12 bases between. Germline-derived CDR1 and CDR2 are SGHRS and YFSETQ.

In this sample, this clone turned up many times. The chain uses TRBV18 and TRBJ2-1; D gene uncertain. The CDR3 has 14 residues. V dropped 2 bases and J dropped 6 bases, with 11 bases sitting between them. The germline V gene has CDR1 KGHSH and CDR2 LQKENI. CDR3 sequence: CASSPDPFFNEQFF. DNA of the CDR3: TGTGCCAGCTCACCAGATCCTTTCTTCAATGAGCAGTTCTTC.

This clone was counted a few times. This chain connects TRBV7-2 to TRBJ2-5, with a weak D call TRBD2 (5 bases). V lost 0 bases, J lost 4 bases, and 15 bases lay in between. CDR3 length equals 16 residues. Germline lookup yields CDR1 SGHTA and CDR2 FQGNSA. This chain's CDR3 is CASSLANLRGGETQYF. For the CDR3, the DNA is TGTGCCAGCAGCTTAGCGAATTTACGGGGTGGAGAGACCCAGTACTTC. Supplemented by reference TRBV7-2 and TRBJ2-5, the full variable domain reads GAGVSQSPSNKVTEKGKDVELRCDPISGHTALYWYRQSLGQGLEFLIYFQGNSAPDKSGLPSDRFSAERTGGSVSTLTIQRTQQEDSAVYLCASSLANLRGGETQYFGPGTRLLVL.

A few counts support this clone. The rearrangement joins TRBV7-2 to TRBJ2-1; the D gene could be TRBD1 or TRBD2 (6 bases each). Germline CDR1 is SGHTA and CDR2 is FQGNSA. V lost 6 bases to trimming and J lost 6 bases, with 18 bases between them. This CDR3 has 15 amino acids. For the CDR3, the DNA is TGTGCCAGCAGTCCCCCGGGGGCGCGGAGCAATGAGCAGTTCTTC. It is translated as CASSPPGARSNEQFF.

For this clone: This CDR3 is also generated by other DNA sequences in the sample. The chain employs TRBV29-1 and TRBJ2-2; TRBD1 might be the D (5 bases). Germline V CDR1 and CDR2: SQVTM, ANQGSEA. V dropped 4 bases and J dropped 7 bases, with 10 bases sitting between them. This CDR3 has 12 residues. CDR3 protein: CSVGQGHGELFF. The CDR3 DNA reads TGCAGCGTTGGCCAGGGCCACGGGGAGCTGTTTTTT.

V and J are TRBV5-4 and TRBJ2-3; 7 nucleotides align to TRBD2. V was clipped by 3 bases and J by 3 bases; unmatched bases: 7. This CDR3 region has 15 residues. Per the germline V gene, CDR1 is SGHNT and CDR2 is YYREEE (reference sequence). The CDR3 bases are TGTGCCAGCAGCTACGGAGCGGGGAGAACAGATACGCAGTATTTT. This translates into CASSYGAGRTDTQYF.

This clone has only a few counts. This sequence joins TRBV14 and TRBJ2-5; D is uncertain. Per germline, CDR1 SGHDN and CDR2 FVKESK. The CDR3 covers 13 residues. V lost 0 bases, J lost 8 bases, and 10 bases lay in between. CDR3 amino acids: CASSQDRVVTQYF. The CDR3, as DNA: TGTGCCAGCAGCCAAGATCGAGTTGTTACCCAGTACTTC.

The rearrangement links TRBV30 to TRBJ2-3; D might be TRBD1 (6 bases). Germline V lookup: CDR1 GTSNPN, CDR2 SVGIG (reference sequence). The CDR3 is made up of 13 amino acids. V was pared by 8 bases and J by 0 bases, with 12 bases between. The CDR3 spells CAHRDSSTDTQYF. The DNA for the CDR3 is TGTGCCCACAGGGATTCGAGCACAGATACGCAGTATTTT. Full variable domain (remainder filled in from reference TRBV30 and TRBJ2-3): SQTIHQWPATLVQPVGSPLSLECTVEGTSNPNLYWYRQAAGRGLQLLFYSVGIGQISSEVPQNLSASRPQDRQFILSSKKLLLSDSGFYLCAHRDSSTDTQYFGPGTRLTVL.

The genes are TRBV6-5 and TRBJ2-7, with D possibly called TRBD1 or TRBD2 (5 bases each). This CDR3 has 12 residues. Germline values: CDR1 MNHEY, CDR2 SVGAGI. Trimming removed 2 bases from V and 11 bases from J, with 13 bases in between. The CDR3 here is CASSYPGREEYF. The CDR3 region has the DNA TGTGCCAGCAGTTACCCGGGGCGTGAGGAGTACTTC.